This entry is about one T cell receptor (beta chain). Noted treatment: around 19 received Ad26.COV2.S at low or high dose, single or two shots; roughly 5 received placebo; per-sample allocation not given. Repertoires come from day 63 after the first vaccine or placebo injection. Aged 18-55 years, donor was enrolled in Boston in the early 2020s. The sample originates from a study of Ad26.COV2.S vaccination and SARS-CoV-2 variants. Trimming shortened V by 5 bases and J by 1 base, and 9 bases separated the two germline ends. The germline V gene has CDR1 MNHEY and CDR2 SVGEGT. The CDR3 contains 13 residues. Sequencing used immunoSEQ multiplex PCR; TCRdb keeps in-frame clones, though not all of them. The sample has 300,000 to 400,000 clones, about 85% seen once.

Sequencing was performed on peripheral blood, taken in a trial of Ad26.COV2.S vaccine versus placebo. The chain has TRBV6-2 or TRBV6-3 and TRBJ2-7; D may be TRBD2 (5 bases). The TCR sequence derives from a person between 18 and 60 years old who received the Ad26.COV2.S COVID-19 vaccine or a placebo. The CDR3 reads CASSNGLSYEQYF. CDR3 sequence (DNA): TGTGCCAGCAGTAATGGACTGTCCTACGAGCAGTACTTC.